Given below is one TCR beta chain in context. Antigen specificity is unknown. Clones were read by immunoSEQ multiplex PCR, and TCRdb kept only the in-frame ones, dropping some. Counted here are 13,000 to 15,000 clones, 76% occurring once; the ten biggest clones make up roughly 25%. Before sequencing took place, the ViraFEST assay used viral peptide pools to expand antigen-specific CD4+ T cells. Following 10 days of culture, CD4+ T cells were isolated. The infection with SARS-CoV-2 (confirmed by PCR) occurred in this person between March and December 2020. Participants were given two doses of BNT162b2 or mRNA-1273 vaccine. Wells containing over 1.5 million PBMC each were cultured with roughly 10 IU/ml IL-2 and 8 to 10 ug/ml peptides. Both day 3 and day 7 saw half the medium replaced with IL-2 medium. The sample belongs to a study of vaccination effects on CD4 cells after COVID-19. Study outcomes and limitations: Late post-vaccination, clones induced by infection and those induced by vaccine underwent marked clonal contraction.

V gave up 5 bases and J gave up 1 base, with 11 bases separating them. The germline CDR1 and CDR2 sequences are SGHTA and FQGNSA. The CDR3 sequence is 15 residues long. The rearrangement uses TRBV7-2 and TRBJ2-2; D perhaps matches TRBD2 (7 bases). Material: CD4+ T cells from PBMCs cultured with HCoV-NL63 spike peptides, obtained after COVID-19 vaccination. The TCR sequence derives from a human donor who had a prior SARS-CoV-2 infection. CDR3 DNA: TGTGCCAGCAGCCCCGGGGGGCGGAACACCGGGGAGCTGTTTTTT. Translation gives CASSPGGRNTGELFF.